Sequencing of this T cell receptor beta chain was carried out in a study of blood T cell repertoires in COVID-19. In the study overall: From the United States, Italy and Spain came samples of acute and convalescent COVID-19.

Trimming shortened V by 5 bases and J by 9 bases, and 22 bases separated the two germline ends. The germline V gene has CDR1 PRHDT and CDR2 FYEKMQ (reference sequence). The CDR3 is 15 amino acids. TCRdb's table, derived via immunoSEQ multiplex PCR, lists solely in-frame clones and lacks some. The sample shows roughly 130,000 clones, less than 85% of them seen only once. V usage is TRBV13 and J usage is TRBJ2-5; the D is unclear. The TCR originated in a woman aged 55-69 years with acute or convalescent COVID-19. Material for sequencing was peripheral blood. The CDR3 reads CASSLLRAPQMAQYF. The CDR3 region has the DNA TGTGCCAGCAGCCTCCTCCGCGCCCCCCAAATGGCCCAGTACTTC. Full variable domain (remainder filled in from reference TRBV13 and TRBJ2-5): AAGVIQSPRHLIKEKRETATLKCYPIPRHDTVYWYQQGPGQDPQFLISFYEKMQSDKGSIPDRFSAQQFSDYHSELNMSSLELGDSALYFCASSLLRAPQMAQYFGPGTRLLVL.